Each of the 3 T cell receptor beta chains below was sequenced from the same sample in a study of OX40 agonist ivuxolimab in advanced cancers. Profiled with immunoSEQ multiplex PCR; TCRdb holds only in-frame clones, not every one. The repertoire holds some 100,000 clones, with under 95% as singletons. This specimen was CD4+ or CD8+ T cells sorted from blood, taken in a trial of the OX40 agonist ivuxolimab. The receptors come from an adult with an advanced solid tumor such as melanoma, head and neck, liver or kidney cancer.

The CDR3 DNA reads TGTGCCAGTAGTATAGGAGCGGGGTACACCGGGGAGCTGTTTTTT. Translated, it gives CASSIGAGYTGELFF. The V call is TRBV19, the J call TRBJ2-2, with TRBD2 matching over 7 bases. The CDR3 runs to 15 residues. Trimming cost V 1 base and J 3 bases; bases outside gene matches: 2. From germline, CDR1 is LNHDA and CDR2 SQIVND (reference sequence).

The V call is TRBV9, the J call TRBJ2-5; TRBD1 matches at 9 bases. The CDR3 consists of 16 residues. Per germline, CDR1 SGDLS and CDR2 YYNGEE. The V segment lost 4 bases and the J segment 0 bases; nucleotides outside the gene matches: 7. CDR3 DNA: TGTGCCAGCAGCATCCGGACAGGGGCCCACCAAGAGACCCAGTACTTC. It yields the protein CASSIRTGAHQETQYF.

V usage is TRBV6-1 and J usage is TRBJ2-1; D possibly matches TRBD1 or TRBD2 (5 bases each). In germline, CDR1 is MNHNS, CDR2 SASEGT. Trimming took off 3 bases at V and 6 bases at J, with 18 bases between the two ends. This CDR3 has 16 residues. CDR3 DNA: TGTGCCAGCAGTGAGGGGCCCGGGGATTTAAGCAATGAGCAGTTCTTC. Its translation: CASSEGPGDLSNEQFF.